The 13 T cell receptor beta chains given below trace back to one sample, sequenced in a study of T cells after yellow fever vaccination. TCRdb reprocessed the 5' RACE reads via MiXCR and lists one record per CDR3 protein. In the table there are some 560,000 distinct CDR3 sequences, approximately 21% of which are singletons. The source was PBMCs, collected 15 days after the yellow fever booster vaccination. These receptors were collected from a man aged 25-45 years who received the YFV17D yellow fever vaccine.

This rearrangement joins TRBV14 to TRBJ2-1; tentative D call: TRBD2 (5 bases). Germline loops: CDR1 SGHDN, CDR2 FVKESK. CDR3 length: 15 amino acids. The V gene lost 0 bases and the J gene lost 6 bases, with 12 bases spanning the gap. The CDR3 protein is CASSQETLAGNEQFF. Written as DNA, the CDR3 is TGTGCCAGCAGCCAAGAAACCCTAGCTGGCAATGAGCAGTTCTTC.

A few counts support this clonotype. This sequence joins TRBV12-3 or TRBV12-4 and TRBJ2-1, with 9 bases identical to TRBD2. The CDR3 sequence is 15 residues long. V shed 4 bases and J 4 bases; nucleotides not matched to a gene: 5. CDR3 DNA sequence: TGTGCCAGCAGTTCCGACACTAGCGGGTACAATGAGCAGTTCTTC. It codes for CASSSDTSGYNEQFF.

The table lists this clonotype with a count of one. The chain carries TRBV6-1 and TRBJ1-6, with TRBD1 matching over 10 bases. Germline CDR1 and CDR2: MNHNS and SASEGT. Trimming cost V 4 bases and J 10 bases; bases outside gene matches: 7. The CDR3 consists of 15 residues. CDR3 sequence reads: CASSGPRDRGSPLHF. The DNA of the CDR3 is TGTGCCAGCAGTGGTCCCCGGGACAGGGGATCACCCCTCCACTTT.

CDR3 residues: CAWSPRGELFF. CDR3 DNA: TGTGCCTGGAGCCCGCGGGGGGAGCTGTTTTTT. The rearrangement links TRBV30 to TRBJ2-2; the D is unclear. Per germline, CDR1 GTSNPN and CDR2 SVGIG (reference sequence). The CDR3 is made up of 11 amino acids. V lost 3 bases and J lost 8, with 7 bases in between.

The rearrangement joins TRBV28 to TRBJ2-7; D may match TRBD1 or TRBD2 (7 bases each). This CDR3 contains 16 residues. V was shortened by 3 bases and J by 4 bases, with 19 bases between the two germline ends. From germline, CDR1 is MDHEN and CDR2 SYDVKM. In nucleotides, the CDR3 is TGTGCCAGCAGTTTGGCTGGCGTCAGGGGGGGTTACGAGCAGTACTTC. As protein: CASSLAGVRGGYEQYF.

This clonotype was seen a handful of times. CDR3 region: CASSQDLGLASYEQYF. The CDR3 bases are TGTGCCAGCAGCCAAGATTTGGGACTAGCCTCCTACGAGCAGTACTTC. The chain combines TRBV3-1 with TRBJ2-7; 9 bases align to TRBD2. CDR3 length equals 16 residues. The J segment lost 0 bases and the V segment lost 0 bases, leaving 3 bases of the junction unmatched. Per the germline V gene, CDR1 is LGHDT and CDR2 is YNNKEL (reference sequence).

J is TRBJ2-5 and V is TRBV10-3, with a tentative D call TRBD2 (5 bases). The V end lost 4 bases, the J end lost 5 bases, and 14 bases lay between the germline ends. Germline V lookup: CDR1 ENHRY, CDR2 SYGVKD. This CDR3 contains 14 residues. The DNA for the CDR3 is TGTGCCATCAGTGCGCTGCGAGAGGGTGAGACCCAGTACTTC. This encodes CAISALREGETQYF.

The genes are TRBV5-1 and TRBJ2-1; 11 positions match TRBD1. This CDR3 has 16 residues. Germline V CDR1 and CDR2: SGHRS, YFSETQ. V lost 3 bases to trimming and J lost 10 bases; unmatched junction nucleotides: 12. The CDR3 DNA reads as TGCGCCAGCAGCTGGAGGAATCCGGGACAGGGGGACGAGCAGTTCTTC. This sequence encodes CASSWRNPGQGDEQFF.

The V call is TRBV7-2, the J call TRBJ2-5, with unresolved D. The CDR3 extends over 11 amino acids. Germline V gives CDR1 SGHTA, CDR2 FQGNSA. Between the trimmed V and J ends, which lost 4 bases and 11 bases, there was a span of 11 bases. As DNA, the CDR3 is TGTGCCAGCAGCTCAGACCTAATTCAGTACTTC. Residues: CASSSDLIQYF. Filled out from reference TRBV7-2 and TRBJ2-5, the complete variable domain reads GAGVSQSPSNKVTEKGKDVELRCDPISGHTALYWYRQSLGQGLEFLIYFQGNSAPDKSGLPSDRFSAERTGGSVSTLTIQRTQQEDSAVYLCASSSDLIQYFGPGTRLLVL.

This clonotype was observed a handful of times. J is TRBJ2-7 and V is TRBV3-1; D gene ambiguous. The CDR3 extends over 14 amino acids. Germline lookup yields CDR1 LGHDT and CDR2 YNNKEL (reference sequence). V lost 1 base to trimming and J lost 3 bases, with 10 bases between them. The CDR3: CASSQGTQFYEQYF. The CDR3 DNA reads as TGTGCCAGCAGCCAAGGGACCCAGTTCTACGAGCAGTACTTC.

The V gene is TRBV10-3, the J gene TRBJ2-7, with D uncertain. This CDR3 is built from 13 residues. Germline values: CDR1 ENHRY, CDR2 SYGVKD. The V end was cut by 7 bases, the J end by 6 bases, with 16 bases between. The CDR3 coding sequence is TGTGCCATCAACCCTCAGCTGGATGGCGAGCAGTACTTC. Its translation is CAINPQLDGEQYF.

In this sample, this clonotype turned up a few times. CDR3 amino acids: CASKTDSYNEQFF. The CDR3 coding sequence is TGTGCCAGCAAAACTGATTCCTACAATGAGCAGTTCTTC. The J gene is TRBJ2-1, the V gene TRBV25-1, with D unclear. Germline CDR1 MGHDK, CDR2 SYGVNS. V lost 7 bases and J lost 1, with 8 bases in between. The CDR3 length is 13 residues.

The V gene is TRBV19, the J gene TRBJ1-1; no definite D call. The germline V gene encodes CDR1 LNHDA and CDR2 SQIVND (reference sequence). With 7 bases removed from V and 0 bases from J, the gap between germline ends came to 15 bases. The CDR3 totals 15 residues. CDR3 coding DNA: TGTGCCAGTAAGGCGGATTTCCAGATGAACACTGAAGCTTTCTTT. Translating gives CASKADFQMNTEAFF.